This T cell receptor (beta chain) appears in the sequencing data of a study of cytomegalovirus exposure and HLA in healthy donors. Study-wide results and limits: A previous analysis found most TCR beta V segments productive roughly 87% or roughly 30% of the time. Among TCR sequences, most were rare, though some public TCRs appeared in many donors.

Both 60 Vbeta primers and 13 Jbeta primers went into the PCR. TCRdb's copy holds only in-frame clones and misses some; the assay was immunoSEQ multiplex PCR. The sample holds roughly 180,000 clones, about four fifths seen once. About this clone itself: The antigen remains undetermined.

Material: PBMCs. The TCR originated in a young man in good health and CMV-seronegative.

CDR3 nucleotides: TGTGCCAGCAGTTACTCGGCGCGGGGGGCGACAGATACGCAGTATTTT. It is translated as CASSYSARGATDTQYF. J is TRBJ2-3 and V is TRBV6-5; TRBD2 matches at 8 bases. The length of the CDR3 is 16 residues. From germline, CDR1 is MNHEY and CDR2 SVGAGI. J lost 3 bases, V lost 0 bases, and 5 bases had no gene match.